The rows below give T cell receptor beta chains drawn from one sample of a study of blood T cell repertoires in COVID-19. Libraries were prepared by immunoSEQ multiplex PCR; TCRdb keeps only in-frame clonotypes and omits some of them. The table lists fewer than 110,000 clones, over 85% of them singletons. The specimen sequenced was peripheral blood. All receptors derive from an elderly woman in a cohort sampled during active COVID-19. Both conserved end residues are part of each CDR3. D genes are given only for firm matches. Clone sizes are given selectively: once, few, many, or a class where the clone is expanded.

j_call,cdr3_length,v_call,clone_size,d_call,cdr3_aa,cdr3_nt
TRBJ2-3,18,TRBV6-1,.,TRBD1,CASSESGPRTGSVDTQYF,TGTGCCAGCAGTGAAAGCGGCCCCAGGACAGGGTCTGTGGATACGCAGTATTTT
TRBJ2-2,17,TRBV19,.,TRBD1,CASSITGTGVLGGELFF,TGTGCCAGTAGTATTACCGGGACAGGGGTCCTGGGCGGGGAGCTGTTTTTT
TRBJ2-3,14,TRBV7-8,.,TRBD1,CASIRDSNTDTQYF,TGTGCCAGCATCCGGGACAGTAACACAGATACGCAGTATTTT
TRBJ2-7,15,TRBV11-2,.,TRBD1,CASSLAQGAAYEQYF,TGTGCCAGCAGCTTAGCGCAGGGGGCTGCGTACGAGCAGTACTTC
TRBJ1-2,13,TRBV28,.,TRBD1,CASTKGQERVYTF,TGTGCCAGCACAAAGGGACAGGAGAGGGTCTACACCTTC
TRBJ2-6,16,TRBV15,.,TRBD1,CATSRNRGAGANVLTF,TGTGCCACCAGCCGAAACAGGGGTGCTGGGGCCAACGTCCTGACTTTC
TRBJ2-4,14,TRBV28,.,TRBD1,CASTGDRGKNIQYF,TGTGCCAGCACTGGGGACAGGGGCAAAAACATTCAGTACTTC
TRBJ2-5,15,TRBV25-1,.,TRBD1,CASSSTGTGSGTQYF,TGTGCCAGCAGCTCAACCGGGACAGGGTCAGGGACCCAGTACTTC
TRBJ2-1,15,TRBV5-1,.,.,CASSPGQSSYNEQFF,TGCGCCAGCAGCCCCGGACAGAGCTCCTACAATGAGCAGTTCTTC
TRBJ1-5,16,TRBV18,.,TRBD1,CASSRAGQGFMEPQHF,TGTGCCAGCTCACGAGCGGGACAGGGGTTTATGGAGCCCCAGCATTTT
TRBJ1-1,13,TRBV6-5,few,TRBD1,CASSYNRDREAFF,TGTGCCAGCAGTTACAATAGGGACAGGGAAGCTTTCTTT
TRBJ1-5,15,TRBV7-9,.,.,CASSPGSGRNQPQHF,TGTGCCAGCAGCCCAGGATCTGGGAGAAATCAGCCCCAGCATTTT
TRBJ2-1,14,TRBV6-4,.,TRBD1,CASSKAGGTDEQFF,TGTGCCAGCAGTAAGGCAGGGGGCACGGATGAGCAGTTCTTC
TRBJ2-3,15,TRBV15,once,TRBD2,CATSRLAGDTDTQYF,TGTGCCACCAGCAGACTAGCGGGAGATACAGATACGCAGTATTTT
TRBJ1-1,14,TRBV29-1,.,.,CSVDNQGLNTEAFF,TGCAGCGTTGATAACCAGGGCCTGAACACTGAAGCTTTCTTT
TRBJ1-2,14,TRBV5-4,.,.,CASSFPGDNYGYTF,TGTGCCAGCAGCTTCCCAGGGGATAACTATGGCTACACCTTC
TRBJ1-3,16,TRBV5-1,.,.,CASSLGNSHSGNTIYF,TGCGCCAGCAGCTTAGGAAACAGTCACTCTGGAAACACCATATATTTT
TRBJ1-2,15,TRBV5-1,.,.,CASSLLAGVGSGYTF,TGCGCCAGCAGCTTGTTGGCCGGTGTGGGCTCTGGCTACACCTTC
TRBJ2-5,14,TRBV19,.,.,CASGTGLAMETQYF,TGTGCCAGTGGCACTGGACTGGCGATGGAGACCCAGTACTTC
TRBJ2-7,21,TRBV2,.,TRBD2,CASSPTPSGTSGGFPLYEQYF,TGTGCCAGCAGCCCTACACCCTCCGGGACTAGCGGGGGGTTCCCCCTCTACGAGCAGTACTTC
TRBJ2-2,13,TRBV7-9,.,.,CASSLGGTGELFF,TGTGCCAGCAGCTTGGGGGGAACCGGGGAGCTGTTTTTT
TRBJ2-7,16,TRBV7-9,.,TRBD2,CASSLGLAGASYEQYF,TGTGCCAGCAGCCTCGGACTAGCGGGGGCCTCCTACGAGCAGTACTTC
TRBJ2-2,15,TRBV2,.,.,CASSVAGHDTGELFF,TGTGCCAGCAGTGTCGCAGGGCATGACACCGGGGAGCTGTTTTTT
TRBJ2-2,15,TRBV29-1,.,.,CSVEDRVESTGELFF,TGCAGCGTTGAAGATCGGGTAGAAAGCACCGGGGAGCTGTTTTTT
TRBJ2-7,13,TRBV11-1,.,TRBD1,CASGLKTGYEQYF,TGTGCCAGCGGACTTAAGACAGGGTACGAGCAGTACTTC
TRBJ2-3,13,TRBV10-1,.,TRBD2,CASGTSGTDTQYF,TGCGCCAGCGGGACTAGCGGGACAGATACGCAGTATTTT
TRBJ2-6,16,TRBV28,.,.,CASSRTLQAGANVLTF,TGTGCCAGCAGTCGTACCTTACAGGCTGGGGCCAACGTCCTGACTTTC
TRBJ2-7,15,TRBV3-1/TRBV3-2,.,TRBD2,CASSQGPSGVYEQYF,TGTGCCAGCAGCCAAGGGCCTAGCGGAGTCTACGAGCAGTACTTC
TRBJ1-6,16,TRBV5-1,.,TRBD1,CASSTGQGSYNSPLHF,TGCGCCAGCAGTACAGGACAGGGCTCCTATAATTCACCCCTCCACTTT
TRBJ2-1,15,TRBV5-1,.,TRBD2,CASSPGTSGTGEQFF,TGCGCCAGCAGCCCAGGGACTAGCGGGACCGGTGAGCAGTTCTTC
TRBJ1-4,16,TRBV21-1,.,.,CASSKAAAGGDEKLFF,TGTGCCAGCAGCAAAGCAGCCGCAGGAGGTGATGAAAAACTGTTTTTT
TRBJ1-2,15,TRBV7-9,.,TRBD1,CASCRGQGVDYGYTF,TGTGCCAGCTGCAGGGGGCAGGGGGTGGACTATGGCTACACCTTC
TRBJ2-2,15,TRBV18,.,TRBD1,CASSPGDRNTGELFF,TGTGCCAGCTCACCAGGGGACAGAAACACCGGGGAGCTGTTTTTT
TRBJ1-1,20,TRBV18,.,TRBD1,CASSLGTGGLSGELGTEAFF,TGTGCCAGCTCACTGGGGACAGGGGGGCTGAGTGGAGAACTGGGGACTGAAGCTTTCTTT
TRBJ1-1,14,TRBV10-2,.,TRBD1,CASRDGQGSTEAFF,TGCGCCAGCCGAGACGGACAGGGGAGCACTGAAGCTTTCTTT
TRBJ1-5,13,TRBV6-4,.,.,CASSEIGGQPQHF,TGTGCCAGCAGTGAAATTGGGGGGCAGCCCCAGCATTTT
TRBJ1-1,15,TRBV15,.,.,CATSREAGVGTEAFF,TGTGCCACCAGCAGAGAGGCAGGGGTGGGCACTGAAGCTTTCTTT